This T cell receptor (beta chain) comes out of a study of blood T cell repertoires in COVID-19. Whole-study context: Samples of COVID-19 (acute and convalescent) were obtained from the United States, Italy and Spain.

Remarks on this clone: An end of the junction differs from the germline gene, which may be a read error.

Germline V CDR1 and CDR2: SGDLS, YYNGEE. CDR3 length: 17 amino acids. Using immunoSEQ multiplex PCR, the repertoire was profiled, and TCRdb retains in-frame clones only, with some absent. The table lists hundreds of thousands of clones, 86% of them singletons. Participants spanned ages about 18 to 90 years and resided in roughly 26 US areas. J is TRBJ1-6 and V is TRBV9; perhaps TRBD1 as D (6 bases). Sequenced: PBMCs or T cells enriched from blood (not recorded which). The clonotype originates from a woman aged 50 to 60 who had recovered from COVID-19. As DNA, the CDR3 is TGTGCCAGCAGCGTAGATGTCTCAGGGGCCTACAATTCACCCCTCCACTTT. It translates to CASSVDVSGAYNSPLHF. Supplemented by reference TRBV9 and TRBJ1-6, the full variable domain reads DSGVTQTPKHLITATGQRVTLRCSPRSGDLSVYWYQQSLDQGLQFLIQYYNGEERAKGNILERFSAQQFPDLHSELNLSSLELGDSALYFCASSVDVSGAYNSPLHFGNGTRLTVT.